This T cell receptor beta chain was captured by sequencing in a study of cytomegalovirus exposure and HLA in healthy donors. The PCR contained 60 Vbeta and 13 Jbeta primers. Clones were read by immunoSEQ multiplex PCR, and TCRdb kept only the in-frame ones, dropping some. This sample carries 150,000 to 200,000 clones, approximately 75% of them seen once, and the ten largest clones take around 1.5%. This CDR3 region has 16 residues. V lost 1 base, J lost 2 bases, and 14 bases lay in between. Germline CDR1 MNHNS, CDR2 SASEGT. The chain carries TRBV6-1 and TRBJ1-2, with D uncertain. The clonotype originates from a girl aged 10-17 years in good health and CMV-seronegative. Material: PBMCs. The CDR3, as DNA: TGTGCCAGCAGTGAAGGGTCGTCGAGTTCCAACTATGGCTACACCTTC. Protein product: CASSEGSSSSNYGYTF.